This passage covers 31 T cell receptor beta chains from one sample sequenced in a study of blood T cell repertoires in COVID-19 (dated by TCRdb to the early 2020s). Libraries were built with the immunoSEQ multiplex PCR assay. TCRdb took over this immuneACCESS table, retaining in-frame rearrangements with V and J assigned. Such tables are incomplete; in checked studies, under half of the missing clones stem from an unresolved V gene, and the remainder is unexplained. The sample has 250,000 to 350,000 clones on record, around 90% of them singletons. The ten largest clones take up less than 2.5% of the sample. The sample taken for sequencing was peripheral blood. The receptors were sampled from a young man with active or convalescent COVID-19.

CDR3 amino acids: CASSFKGSNQPQHF. For the CDR3, the DNA is TGTGCCAGCTCGTTCAAGGGGAGCAATCAGCCCCAGCATTTT. The chain couples TRBV18 to TRBJ1-5, with D possibly matching TRBD1 (5 bases). Germline V gene sequence: CDR1 KGHSH, CDR2 LQKENI. Trimming stripped 6 bases from V and 1 base from J, with 10 bases between. The CDR3 has 14 residues.

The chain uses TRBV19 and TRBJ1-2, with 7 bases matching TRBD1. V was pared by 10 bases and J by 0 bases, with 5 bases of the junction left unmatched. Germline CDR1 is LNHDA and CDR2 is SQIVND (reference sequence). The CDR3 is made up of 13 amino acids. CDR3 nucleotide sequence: TGTGCCACCGAGGGACAGACTAACTATGGCTACACCTTC. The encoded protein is CATEGQTNYGYTF.

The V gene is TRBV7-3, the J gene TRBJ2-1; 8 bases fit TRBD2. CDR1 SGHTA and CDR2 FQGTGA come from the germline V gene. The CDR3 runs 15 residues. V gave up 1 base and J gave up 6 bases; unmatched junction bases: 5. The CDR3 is CASSLNGLASNEQFF. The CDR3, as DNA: TGTGCCAGCAGCTTAAATGGACTAGCCTCCAATGAGCAGTTCTTC.

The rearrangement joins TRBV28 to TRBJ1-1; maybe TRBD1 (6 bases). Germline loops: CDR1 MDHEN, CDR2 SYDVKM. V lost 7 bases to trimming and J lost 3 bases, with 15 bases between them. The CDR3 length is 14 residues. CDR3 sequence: CASTVTGGYTEAFF. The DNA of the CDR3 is TGTGCCAGCACCGTGACAGGTGGCTACACTGAAGCTTTCTTT. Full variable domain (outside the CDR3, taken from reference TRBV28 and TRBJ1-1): DVKVTQSSRYLVKRTGEKVFLECVQDMDHENMFWYRQDPGLGLRLIYFSYDVKMKEKGDIPEGYSVSREKKERFSLILESASTNQTSMYLCASTVTGGYTEAFFGQGTRLTVV.

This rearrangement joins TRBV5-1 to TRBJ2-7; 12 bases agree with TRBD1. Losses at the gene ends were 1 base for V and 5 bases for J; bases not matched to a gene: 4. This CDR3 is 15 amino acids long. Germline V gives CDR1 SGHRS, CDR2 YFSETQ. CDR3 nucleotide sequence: TGCGCCAGCAGCTTGTCGGGGACAGGGGGCGACGAGCAGTACTTC. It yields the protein CASSLSGTGGDEQYF. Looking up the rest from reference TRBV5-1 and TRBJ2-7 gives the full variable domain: KAGVTQTPRYLIKTRGQQVTLSCSPISGHRSVSWYQQTPGQGLQFLFEYFSETQRNKGNFPGRFSGRQFSNSRSEMNVSTLELGDSALYLCASSLSGTGGDEQYFGPGTRLTVT.

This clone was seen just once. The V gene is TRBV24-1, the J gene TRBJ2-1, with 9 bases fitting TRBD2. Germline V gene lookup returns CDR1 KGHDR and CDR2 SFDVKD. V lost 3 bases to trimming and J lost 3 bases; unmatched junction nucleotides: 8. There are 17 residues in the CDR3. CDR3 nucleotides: TGTGCCACCAGTGATCCGTTAGCGGGAGCCGACTACAATGAGCAGTTCTTC. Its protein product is CATSDPLAGADYNEQFF.

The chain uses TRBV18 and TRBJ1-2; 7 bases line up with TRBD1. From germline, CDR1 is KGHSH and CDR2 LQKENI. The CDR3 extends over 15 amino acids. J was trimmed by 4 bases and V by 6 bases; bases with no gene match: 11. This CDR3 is CASSTSRGRSYGYTF. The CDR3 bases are TGTGCCAGCTCCACGTCAAGGGGGCGCAGCTATGGCTACACCTTC.

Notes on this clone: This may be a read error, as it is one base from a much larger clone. The CDR3 loop reads CTIRASGYGYTF. In DNA form, the CDR3 reads TGTACCATCAGGGCATCGGGCTATGGCTACACCTTC. This chain joins TRBV19 and TRBJ1-2; D may be TRBD1 (5 bases). From germline, CDR1 is LNHDA and CDR2 SQIVND (reference sequence). The length of the CDR3 is 12 residues.

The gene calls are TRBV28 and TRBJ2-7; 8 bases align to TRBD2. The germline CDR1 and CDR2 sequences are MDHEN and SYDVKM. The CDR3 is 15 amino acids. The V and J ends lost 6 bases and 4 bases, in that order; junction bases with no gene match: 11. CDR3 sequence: CASRSSGSGGYEQYF. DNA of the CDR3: TGTGCCAGCAGATCAAGCGGGAGTGGGGGTTACGAGCAGTACTTC.

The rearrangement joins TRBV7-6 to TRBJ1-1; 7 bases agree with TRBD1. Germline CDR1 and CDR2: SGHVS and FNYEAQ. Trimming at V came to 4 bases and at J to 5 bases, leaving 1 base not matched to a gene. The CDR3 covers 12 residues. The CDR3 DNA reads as TGTGCCAGCAGCTCCAGGGGGACTGAAGCTTTCTTT. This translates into CASSSRGTEAFF. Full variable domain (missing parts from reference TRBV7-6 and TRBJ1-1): GAGVSQSPRYKVTKRGQDVALRCDPISGHVSLYWYRQALGQGPEFLTYFNYEAQQDKSGLPNDRFSAERPEGSISTLTIQRTEQRDSAMYRCASSSRGTEAFFGQGTRLTVV.

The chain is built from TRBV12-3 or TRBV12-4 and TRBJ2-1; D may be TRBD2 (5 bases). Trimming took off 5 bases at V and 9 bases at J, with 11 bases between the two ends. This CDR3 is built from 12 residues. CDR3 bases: TGTGCCAGCAGTCCGGGTCGGGGTGAGCAGTTCTTC. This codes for CASSPGRGEQFF.

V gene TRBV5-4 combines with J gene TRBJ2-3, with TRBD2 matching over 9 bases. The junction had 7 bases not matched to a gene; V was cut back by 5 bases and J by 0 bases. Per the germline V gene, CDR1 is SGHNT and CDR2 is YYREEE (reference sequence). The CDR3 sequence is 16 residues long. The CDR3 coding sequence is TGTGCCAGCAGAATATCTAGCGGGGCCAGCACAGATACGCAGTATTTT. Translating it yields CASRISSGASTDTQYF.

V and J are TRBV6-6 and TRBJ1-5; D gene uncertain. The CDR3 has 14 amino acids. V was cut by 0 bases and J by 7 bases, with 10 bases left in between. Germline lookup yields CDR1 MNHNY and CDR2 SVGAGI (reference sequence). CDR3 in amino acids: CASSYSEIRQPQHF. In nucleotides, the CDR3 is TGTGCCAGCAGTTACTCGGAGATCCGGCAGCCCCAGCATTTT.

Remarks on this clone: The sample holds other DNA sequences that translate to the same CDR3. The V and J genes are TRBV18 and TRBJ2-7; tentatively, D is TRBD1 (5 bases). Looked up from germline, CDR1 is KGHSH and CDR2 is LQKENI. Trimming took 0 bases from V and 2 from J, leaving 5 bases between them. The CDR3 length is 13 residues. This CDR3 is CASSPPGAYEQYF. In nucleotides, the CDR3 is TGTGCCAGCTCACCACCAGGGGCCTACGAGCAGTACTTC.

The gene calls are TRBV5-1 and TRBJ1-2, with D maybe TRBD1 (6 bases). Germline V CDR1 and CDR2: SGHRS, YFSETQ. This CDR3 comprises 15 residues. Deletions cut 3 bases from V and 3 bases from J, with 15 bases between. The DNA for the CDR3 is TGCGCCAGCAGCTCGAGTCCGACAGGTTACTATGGCTACACCTTC. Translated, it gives CASSSSPTGYYGYTF.

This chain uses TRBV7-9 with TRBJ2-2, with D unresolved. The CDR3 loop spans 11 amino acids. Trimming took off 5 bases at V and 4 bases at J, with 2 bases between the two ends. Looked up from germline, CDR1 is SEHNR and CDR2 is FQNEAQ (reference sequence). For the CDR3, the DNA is TGTGCCAGCAGCCTCACCGGGGAGCTGTTTTTT. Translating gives CASSLTGELFF.

In nucleotides, the CDR3 is TGTGCCAGCAGCCCAACTTCGCCCCCCGGGGAGCTGTTTTTT. It encodes CASSPTSPPGELFF. The V call is TRBV9, the J call TRBJ2-2; D call uncertain. V was shortened by 4 bases and J by 6 bases, with 13 bases between the two germline ends. In germline, CDR1 is SGDLS, CDR2 YYNGEE. The CDR3 extends over 14 amino acids.

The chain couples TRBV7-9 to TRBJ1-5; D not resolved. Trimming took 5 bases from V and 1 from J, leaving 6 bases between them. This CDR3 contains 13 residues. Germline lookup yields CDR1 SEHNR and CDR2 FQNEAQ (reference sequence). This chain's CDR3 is CASSPSSNQPQHF. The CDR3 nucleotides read TGTGCCAGCAGCCCCTCGAGCAATCAGCCCCAGCATTTT.

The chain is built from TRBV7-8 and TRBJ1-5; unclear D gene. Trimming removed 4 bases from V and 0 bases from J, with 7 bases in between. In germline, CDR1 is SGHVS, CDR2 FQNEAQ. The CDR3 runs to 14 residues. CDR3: CASSSRDSNQPQHF. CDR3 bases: TGTGCCAGCAGCTCTAGAGATAGCAATCAGCCCCAGCATTTT.

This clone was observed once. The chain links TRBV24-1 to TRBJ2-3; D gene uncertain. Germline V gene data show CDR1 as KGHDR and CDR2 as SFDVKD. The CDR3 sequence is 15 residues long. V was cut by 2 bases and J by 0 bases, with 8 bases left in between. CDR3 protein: CATSDSKVSTDTQYF. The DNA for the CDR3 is TGTGCCACCAGTGATTCTAAAGTTAGCACAGATACGCAGTATTTT.

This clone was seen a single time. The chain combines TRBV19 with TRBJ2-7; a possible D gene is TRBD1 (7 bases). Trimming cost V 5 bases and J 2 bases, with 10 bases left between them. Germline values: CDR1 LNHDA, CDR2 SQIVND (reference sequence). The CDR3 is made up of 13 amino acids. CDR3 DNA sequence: TGTGCCAGTAGTCGCGGGACAGCCTACGAGCAGTACTTC. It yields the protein CASSRGTAYEQYF.

The CDR3 loop is CASSSGTRGSYEQYF. For the CDR3, the DNA is TGCGCCAGCAGCTCCGGGACTAGAGGGTCCTACGAGCAGTACTTC. The chain employs TRBV5-1 and TRBJ2-7; 8 bases line up with TRBD2. Germline-derived CDR1 and CDR2 are SGHRS and YFSETQ. This CDR3 is 15 amino acids long. J was trimmed by 1 base and V by 3 bases; bases with no gene match: 6.

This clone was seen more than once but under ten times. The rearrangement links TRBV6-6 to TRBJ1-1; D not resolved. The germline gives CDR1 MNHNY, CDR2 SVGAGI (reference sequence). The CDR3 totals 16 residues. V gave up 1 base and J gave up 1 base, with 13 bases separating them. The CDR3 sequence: CASSYWGVAENTEAFF. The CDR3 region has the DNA TGTGCCAGCAGTTACTGGGGTGTAGCGGAGAACACTGAAGCTTTCTTT.

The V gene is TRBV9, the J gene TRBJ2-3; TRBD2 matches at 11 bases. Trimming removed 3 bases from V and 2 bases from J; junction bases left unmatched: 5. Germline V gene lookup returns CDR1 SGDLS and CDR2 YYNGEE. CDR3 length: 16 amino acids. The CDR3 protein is CASSAGTSGITDTQYF. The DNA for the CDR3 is TGTGCCAGCAGCGCCGGGACTAGCGGAATCACAGATACGCAGTATTTT.

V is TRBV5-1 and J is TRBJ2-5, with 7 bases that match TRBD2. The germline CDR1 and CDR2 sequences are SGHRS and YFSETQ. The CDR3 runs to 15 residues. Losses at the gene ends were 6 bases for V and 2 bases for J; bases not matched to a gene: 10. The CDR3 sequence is CASTEWAGEQETQYF. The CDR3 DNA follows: TGCGCCAGCACCGAGTGGGCGGGAGAACAAGAGACCCAGTACTTC.

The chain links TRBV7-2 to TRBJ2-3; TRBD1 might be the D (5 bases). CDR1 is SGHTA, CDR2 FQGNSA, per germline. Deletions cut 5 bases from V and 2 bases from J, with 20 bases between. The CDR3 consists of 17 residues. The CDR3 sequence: CASSLPGLDTTTDTQYF. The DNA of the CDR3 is TGTGCCAGCAGCCTCCCGGGCCTGGACACAACCACAGATACGCAGTATTTT.

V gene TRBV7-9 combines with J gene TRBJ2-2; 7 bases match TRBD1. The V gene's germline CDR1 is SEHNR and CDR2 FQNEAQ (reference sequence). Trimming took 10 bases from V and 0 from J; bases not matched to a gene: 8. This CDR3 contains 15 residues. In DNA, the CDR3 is TGTGCCACCTTCTGGGGGACAGCGAACACCGGGGAGCTGTTTTTT. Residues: CATFWGTANTGELFF.

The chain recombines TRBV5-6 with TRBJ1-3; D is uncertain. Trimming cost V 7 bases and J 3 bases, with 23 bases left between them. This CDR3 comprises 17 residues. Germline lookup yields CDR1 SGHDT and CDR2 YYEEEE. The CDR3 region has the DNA TGTGCCAGCTCAGCGCTACTCCTAGACTCCATTGGAAACACCATATATTTT. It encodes CASSALLLDSIGNTIYF.

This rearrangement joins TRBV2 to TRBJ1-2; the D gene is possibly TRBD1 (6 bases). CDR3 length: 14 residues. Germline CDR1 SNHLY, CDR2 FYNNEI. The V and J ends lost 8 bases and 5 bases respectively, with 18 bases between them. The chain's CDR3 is CASSFARGWYGYTF. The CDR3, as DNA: TGTGCCAGCTCGTTCGCCAGGGGCTGGTATGGCTACACCTTC.

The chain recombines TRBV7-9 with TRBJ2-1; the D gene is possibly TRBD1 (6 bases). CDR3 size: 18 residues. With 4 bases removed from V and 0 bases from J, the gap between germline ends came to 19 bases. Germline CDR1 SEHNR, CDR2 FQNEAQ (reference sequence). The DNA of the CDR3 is TGTGCCAGCAGCTCCCCCGACAGGACGGGTAGCTCCTACAATGAGCAGTTCTTC. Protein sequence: CASSSPDRTGSSYNEQFF.

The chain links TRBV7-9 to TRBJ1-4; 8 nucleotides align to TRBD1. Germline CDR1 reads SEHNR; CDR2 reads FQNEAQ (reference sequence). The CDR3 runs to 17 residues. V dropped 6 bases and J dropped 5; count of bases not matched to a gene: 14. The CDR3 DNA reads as TGTGCCAGCAGTCACACATCCTTAAGGACAGGGAATGAAAAACTGTTTTTT. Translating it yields CASSHTSLRTGNEKLFF.